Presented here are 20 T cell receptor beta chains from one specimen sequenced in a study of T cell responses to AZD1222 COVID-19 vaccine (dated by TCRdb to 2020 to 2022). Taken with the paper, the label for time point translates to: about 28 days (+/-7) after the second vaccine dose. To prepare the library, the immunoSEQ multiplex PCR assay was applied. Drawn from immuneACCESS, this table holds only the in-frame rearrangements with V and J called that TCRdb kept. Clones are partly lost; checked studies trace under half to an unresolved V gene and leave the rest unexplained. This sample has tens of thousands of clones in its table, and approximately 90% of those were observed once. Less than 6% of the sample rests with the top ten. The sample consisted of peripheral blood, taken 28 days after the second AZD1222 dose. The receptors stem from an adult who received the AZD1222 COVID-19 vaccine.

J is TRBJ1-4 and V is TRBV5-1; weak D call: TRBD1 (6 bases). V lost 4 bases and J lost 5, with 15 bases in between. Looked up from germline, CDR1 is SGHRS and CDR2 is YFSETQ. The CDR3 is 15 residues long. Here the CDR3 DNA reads TGCGCCAGCAGCGGTCGGACAGCTACAAATGAAAAACTGTTTTTT. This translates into CASSGRTATNEKLFF.

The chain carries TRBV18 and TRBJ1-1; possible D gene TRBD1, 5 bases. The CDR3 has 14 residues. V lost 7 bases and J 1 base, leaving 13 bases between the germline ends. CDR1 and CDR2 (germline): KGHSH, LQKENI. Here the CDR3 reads CASLDISSNTEAFF. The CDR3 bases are TGTGCCAGCTTGGACATTTCCTCGAACACTGAAGCTTTCTTT.

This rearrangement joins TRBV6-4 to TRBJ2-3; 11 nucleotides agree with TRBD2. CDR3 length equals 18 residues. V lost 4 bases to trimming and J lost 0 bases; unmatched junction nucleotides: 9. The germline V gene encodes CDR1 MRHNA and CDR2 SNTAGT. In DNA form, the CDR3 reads TGTGCCAGCAGTGGCCTAGCGGGGGGCGTACCTAGCACAGATACGCAGTATTTT. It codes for CASSGLAGGVPSTDTQYF.

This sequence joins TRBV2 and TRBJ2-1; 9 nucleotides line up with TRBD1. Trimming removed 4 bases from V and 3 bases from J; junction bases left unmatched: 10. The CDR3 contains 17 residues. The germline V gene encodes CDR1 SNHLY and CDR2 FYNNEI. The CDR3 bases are TGTGCCAGCAGTGTCTGGCTTCCGGGACAGGGCTACAATGAGCAGTTCTTC. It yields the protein CASSVWLPGQGYNEQFF.

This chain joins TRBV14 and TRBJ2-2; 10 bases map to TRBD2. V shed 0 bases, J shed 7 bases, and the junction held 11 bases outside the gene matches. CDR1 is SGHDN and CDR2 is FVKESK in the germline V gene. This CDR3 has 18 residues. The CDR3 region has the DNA TGTGCCAGCAGCCAAGATCTGCCGAGCGGGGGGGCGGTCGGGGAGCTGTTTTTT. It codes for CASSQDLPSGGAVGELFF.

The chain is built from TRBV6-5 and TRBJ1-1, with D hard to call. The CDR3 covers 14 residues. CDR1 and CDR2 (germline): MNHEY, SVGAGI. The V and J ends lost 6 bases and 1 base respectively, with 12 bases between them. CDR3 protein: CASSLYIGNTEAFF. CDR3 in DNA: TGTGCCAGCAGCCTCTATATCGGGAACACTGAAGCTTTCTTT.

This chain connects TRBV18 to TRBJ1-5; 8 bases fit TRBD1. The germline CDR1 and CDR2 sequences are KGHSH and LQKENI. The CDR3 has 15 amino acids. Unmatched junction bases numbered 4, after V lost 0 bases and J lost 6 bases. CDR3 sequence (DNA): TGTGCCAGCTCACCACCCGGGACAGGAAGTCAGCCCCAGCATTTT. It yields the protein CASSPPGTGSQPQHF.

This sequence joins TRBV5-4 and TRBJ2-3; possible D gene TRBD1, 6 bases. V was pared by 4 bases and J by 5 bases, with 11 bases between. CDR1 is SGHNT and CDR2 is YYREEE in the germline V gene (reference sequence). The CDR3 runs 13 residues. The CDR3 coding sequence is TGTGCCAGCAGCATGGGGGCCAAAGATACGCAGTATTTT. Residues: CASSMGAKDTQYF.

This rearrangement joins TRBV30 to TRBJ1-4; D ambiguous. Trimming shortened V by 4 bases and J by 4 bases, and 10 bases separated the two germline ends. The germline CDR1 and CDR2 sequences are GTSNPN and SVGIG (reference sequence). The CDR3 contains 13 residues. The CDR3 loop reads CAWKGLFNEKLFF. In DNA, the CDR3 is TGTGCCTGGAAGGGTCTTTTTAATGAAAAACTGTTTTTT.

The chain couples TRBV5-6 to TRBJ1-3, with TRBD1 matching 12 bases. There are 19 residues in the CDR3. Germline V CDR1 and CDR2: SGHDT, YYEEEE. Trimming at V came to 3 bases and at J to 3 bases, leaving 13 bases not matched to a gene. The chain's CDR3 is CASSSNRDRGLSLGNTIYF. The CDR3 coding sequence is TGTGCCAGCAGCTCGAATCGGGACAGGGGGCTATCACTTGGAAACACCATATATTTT.

The CDR3 loop is CASGDRVGTEAFF. The DNA of the CDR3 is TGTGCCAGCGGGGACAGGGTAGGAACTGAAGCTTTCTTT. The J gene is TRBJ1-1, the V gene TRBV3-1 (or the pseudogene TRBV3-2); 9 positions agree with TRBD1. Germline V CDR1 and CDR2: LGHDT, YNNKEL (reference sequence). The CDR3 has 13 residues. The V segment lost 8 bases and the J segment 5 bases; nucleotides outside the gene matches: 6.

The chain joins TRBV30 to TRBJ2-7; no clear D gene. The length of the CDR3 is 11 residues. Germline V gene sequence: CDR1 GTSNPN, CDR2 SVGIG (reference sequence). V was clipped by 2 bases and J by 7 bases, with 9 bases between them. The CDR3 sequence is CAWSRAKEQYF. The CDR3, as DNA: TGTGCCTGGAGTCGGGCAAAGGAGCAGTACTTC.

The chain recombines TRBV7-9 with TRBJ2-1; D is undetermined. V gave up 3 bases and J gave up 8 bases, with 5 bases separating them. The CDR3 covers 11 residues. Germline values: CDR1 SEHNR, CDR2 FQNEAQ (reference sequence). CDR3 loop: CASSFGHEQFF. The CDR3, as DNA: TGTGCCAGCAGCTTTGGTCATGAGCAGTTCTTC. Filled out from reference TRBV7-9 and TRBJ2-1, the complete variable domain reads DTGVSQNPRHKITKRGQNVTFRCDPISEHNRLYWYRQTLGQGPEFLTYFQNEAQLEKSRLLSDRFSAERPKGSFSTLEIQRTEQGDSAMYLCASSFGHEQFFGPGTRLTVL.

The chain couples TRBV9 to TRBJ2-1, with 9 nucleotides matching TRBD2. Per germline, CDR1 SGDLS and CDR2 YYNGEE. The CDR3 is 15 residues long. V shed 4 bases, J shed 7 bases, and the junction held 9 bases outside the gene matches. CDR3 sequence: CASSPFGGGGNEQFF. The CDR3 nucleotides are TGTGCCAGCAGCCCCTTTGGCGGGGGGGGTAATGAGCAGTTCTTC.

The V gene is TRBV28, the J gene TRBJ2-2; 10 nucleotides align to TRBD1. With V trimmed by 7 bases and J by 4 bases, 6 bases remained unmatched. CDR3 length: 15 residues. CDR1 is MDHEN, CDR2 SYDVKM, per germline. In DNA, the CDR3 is TGTGCCAGCACCGCGGGACAGGGGACCACCGGGGAGCTGTTTTTT. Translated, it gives CASTAGQGTTGELFF.

CDR3 DNA: TGTGCCAGCAGACTAGCGGGGGCAACGCTTGAGCAGTTCTTC. Its translation is CASRLAGATLEQFF. The V call is TRBV11-2, the J call TRBJ2-1; TRBD2 matches 11 bases. Germline lookup yields CDR1 SGHAT and CDR2 FQNNGV. V trimming: 6 bases; J trimming: 9 bases; junction bases outside the gene matches: 7. This CDR3 has 14 residues.

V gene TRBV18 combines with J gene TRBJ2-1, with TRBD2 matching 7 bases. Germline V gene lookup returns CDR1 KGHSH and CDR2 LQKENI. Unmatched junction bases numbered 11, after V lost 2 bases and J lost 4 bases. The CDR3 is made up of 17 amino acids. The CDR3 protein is CASSPVMLSGAYNEQFF. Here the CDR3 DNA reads TGTGCCAGCTCACCAGTTATGTTAAGCGGGGCTTACAATGAGCAGTTCTTC.

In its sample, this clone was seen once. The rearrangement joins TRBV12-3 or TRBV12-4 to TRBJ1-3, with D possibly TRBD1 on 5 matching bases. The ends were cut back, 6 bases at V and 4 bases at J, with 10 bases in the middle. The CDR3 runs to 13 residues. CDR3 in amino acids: CASSFRTGNTIYF. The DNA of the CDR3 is TGTGCCAGCAGCTTCCGGACAGGAAACACCATATATTTT.

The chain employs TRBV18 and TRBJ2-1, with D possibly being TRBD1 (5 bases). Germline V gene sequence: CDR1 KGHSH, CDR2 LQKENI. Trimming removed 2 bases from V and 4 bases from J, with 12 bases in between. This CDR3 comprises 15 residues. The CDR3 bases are TGTGCCAGCTCACCAGGCCTAGGGGCTTACAATGAGCAGTTCTTC. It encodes CASSPGLGAYNEQFF.

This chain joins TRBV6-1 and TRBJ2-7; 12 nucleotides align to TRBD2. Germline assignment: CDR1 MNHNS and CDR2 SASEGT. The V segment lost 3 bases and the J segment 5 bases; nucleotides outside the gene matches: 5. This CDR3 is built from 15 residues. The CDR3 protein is CASSETSGGSNEQYF. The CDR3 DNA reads TGTGCCAGCAGTGAGACTAGCGGGGGATCGAACGAGCAGTACTTC.